Reported below is one T cell receptor beta chain. CDR3 length equals 13 residues. Trimming removed 6 bases at V and 5 bases at J, with 11 bases between. CDR1 is WSHSY and CDR2 is SAAADI in the germline V gene. This entry belongs to a study of blood T cell repertoires in COVID-19. The wider study: Sources were T cells, B-cell-depleted T cells, or PBMCs; the material itself was cDNA or gDNA.

In the original processing: Reference gene primer amplification in the assay estimated nucleated cell counts. Here immunoSEQ multiplex PCR was the method, and the copy in TCRdb shows in-frame clones only, minus some. The DNA was the basis for D and trimming; V, J and clone size are from that table. The table shows more than 250,000 clones, with just under 90% occurring only once. The chain joins TRBV10-2 to TRBJ2-1; weak D call: TRBD2 (6 bases). The sequence was obtained from a woman in her fifties or sixties with COVID-19, enrolled during active disease. Sequenced material: peripheral blood. CDR3 loop: CASRGGTDNEQFF. The CDR3 DNA reads TGCGCCAGCAGGGGGGGAACTGACAATGAGCAGTTCTTC.